The next 6 T cell receptor beta chains were all read from a single sample in a study of OX40 agonist ivuxolimab in advanced cancers. Library preparation was by the immunoSEQ multiplex PCR assay. Imported from immuneACCESS, the table was reduced by TCRdb to in-frame sequences with V and J called. These copies leave out some clones; in studies compared against another copy, an unresolved V gene accounts for under half, and the cause of the remainder is not known. The sample table contains 75,000 to 80,000 clones; only one count was recorded for 81% of them. Clones ranked in the top ten supply about 4.9% of the sample. Sequenced here: CD4+ or CD8+ T cells sorted from blood, sampled in a trial of the OX40 agonist ivuxolimab. The receptors originated from an adult with an advanced solid tumor such as melanoma, head and neck, liver or kidney cancer.

The chain links TRBV6-5 to TRBJ1-4; the D gene is possibly TRBD1 (5 bases). Trimming cost V 2 bases and J 7 bases, with 11 bases left between them. The CDR3 is 14 amino acids. Germline V gives CDR1 MNHEY, CDR2 SVGAGI. The DNA for the CDR3 is TGTGCCAGCAGTTACCAGGGCACCGGTGAAAAACTGTTTTTT. Translated: CASSYQGTGEKLFF.

The gene calls are TRBV7-9 and TRBJ2-1; TRBD2 is a possible D gene (6 bases). This CDR3 has 16 amino acids. Trimming pared 4 bases from V and 0 bases from J, leaving 13 bases between. Per the germline V gene, CDR1 is SEHNR and CDR2 is FQNEAQ (reference sequence). CDR3 loop: CASSSPGLSSYNEQFF. In DNA, the CDR3 is TGTGCCAGCAGCTCCCCGGGACTTTCCTCCTACAATGAGCAGTTCTTC.

The rearrangement uses TRBV6-5 and TRBJ2-2; 7 bases are shared with TRBD2. The CDR3 runs to 14 residues. Germline V gene data show CDR1 as MNHEY and CDR2 as SVGAGI. Germline trimming cut 4 bases from V and 4 bases from J; bases unmatched to any gene: 3. This CDR3 reads CASSWGGSTGELFF. CDR3 in DNA: TGTGCCAGCAGTTGGGGGGGAAGCACCGGGGAGCTGTTTTTT.

V is TRBV19 and J is TRBJ2-7; D unclear. Trimming shortened V by 10 bases and J by 2 bases, and 21 bases separated the two germline ends. CDR3 length: 15 amino acids. Germline loops: CDR1 LNHDA, CDR2 SQIVND (reference sequence). The CDR3: CATGMSIGVPYEQYF. CDR3 nucleotide sequence: TGTGCCACTGGGATGAGTATTGGGGTGCCCTACGAGCAGTACTTC.

This clone was observed a handful of times. The chain joins TRBV6-5 to TRBJ1-1; 9 bases are shared with TRBD1. Per germline, CDR1 MNHEY and CDR2 SVGAGI. The J segment lost 5 bases and the V segment lost 5 bases, leaving 6 bases of the junction unmatched. The CDR3 is 14 residues long. The CDR3 here is CASSQHRGLTEAFF. CDR3 nucleotide sequence: TGTGCCAGCAGTCAGCACAGGGGGCTGACTGAAGCTTTCTTT.

The chain combines TRBV18 with TRBJ2-7, with 9 bases matching TRBD1. The CDR3 covers 16 residues. V dropped 3 bases and J dropped 4; count of bases not matched to a gene: 10. CDR1 is KGHSH, CDR2 LQKENI, per germline. The CDR3 protein is CASSPTSGTGLYEQYF. The CDR3 DNA reads as TGTGCCAGCTCACCTACCTCCGGGACAGGGCTGTACGAGCAGTACTTC.